Reported below is one TCR beta chain. Its antigen is unidentified. These data are taken from a study of lymphopenia after photon versus proton radiotherapy. CDR3 length: 14 amino acids. Trimming cost V 3 bases and J 6 bases, with 14 bases left between them. The germline V gene encodes CDR1 SGHRS and CDR2 YFSETQ. Generated by immunoSEQ multiplex PCR, the TCRdb table keeps only in-frame clones and is missing some. The data hold 53,000 or so clones, with more than 70% observed a single time. Whole-study results and caveats: After the lymphocyte nadir, photon-treated repertoires showed oligoclonal expansion, especially of CD8+ Temra cells. Under photons, naive T cells and diversity fell while effector/memory populations rose. Larger post-nadir TCR diversity loss correlated inversely with survival in deceased patients. Survival link was tested only in deceased patients; proton benefit remains a possibility.

The chain has TRBV5-1 and TRBJ2-3; perhaps D is TRBD1 or TRBD2 (5 bases each). The TCR comes from a man aged 50 to 60 with gastric cancer. The sequencing here drew on peripheral blood, taken from a patient treated with photon-based radiotherapy. As DNA, the CDR3 is TGCGCCAGCAGCTGGACCGGGGCCAGGGATACGCAGTATTTT. Residues: CASSWTGARDTQYF.